This TCR beta chain was retrieved from a study of OX40 agonist ivuxolimab in advanced cancers. Overall study findings and caveats: Clonal expansion by week 6 occurred in CD4+ and CD8+ blood T cells (at 0.1 to 3.0 mg/kg). It was also the case that some nonresponders had low normalized T-cell clonal expansion.

Germline V CDR1 and CDR2: MNHEY, SMNVEV (reference sequence). The V end lost 6 bases, the J end lost 5 bases, and 16 bases lay between the germline ends. The CDR3 covers 14 residues. The protocol was immunoSEQ multiplex PCR, while the TCRdb copy is restricted to in-frame clones and leaves out a portion. The sample yields about 74,000 clones, roughly 84% seen once. Sampled blood was obtained at baseline, cycle 4 day 1, and cycle 7 day 1. A note on this clone: The target antigen is unknown.

The chain uses TRBV27 and TRBJ2-5; possibly TRBD1 for D (6 bases). This sequence was found in an adult with an advanced solid tumor such as melanoma, head and neck, liver or kidney cancer. Here the sequenced sample was CD4+ or CD8+ T cells sorted from blood, taken in a trial of the OX40 agonist ivuxolimab. The CDR3 coding sequence is TGTGCCAGCAGGCCCCGAGGGGGTTGGGAGACCCAGTACTTC. Protein sequence: CASRPRGGWETQYF.